This TCR beta chain was found in a study of shared clonotypes between healthy human individuals. Germline V gene lookup returns CDR1 LNHDA and CDR2 SQIVND (reference sequence). The V gene end was trimmed by 6 bases and the J gene end by 5 bases; junction bases not matched to a gene: 25. The CDR3 is made up of 20 amino acids. The sample holds one count of this clone. The method was immunoSEQ multiplex PCR; TCRdb's version includes in-frame clones alone and lacks a portion of them. Among roughly 1.4 million clones, around 98.5% were seen once, and the ten largest hold under 0.45%. This receptor was identified in a man younger than 40 in good health. Specimen: naive CD4+ T cells sorted from blood. Noted subset: CD45RA+ positively selected. V and J are TRBV19 and TRBJ1-5; 7 bases agree with TRBD1. This CDR3 reads CASRRTGRANTPRFYQPQHF. The CDR3 region has the DNA TGTGCCAGTAGGAGGACAGGCAGAGCTAACACCCCCCGCTTTTATCAGCCCCAGCATTTT. Filled out from reference TRBV19 and TRBJ1-5, the complete variable domain reads DGGITQSPKYLFRKEGQNVTLSCEQNLNHDAMYWYRQDPGQGLRLIYYSQIVNDFQKGDIAEGYSVSREKKESFPLTVTSAQKNPTAFYLCASRRTGRANTPRFYQPQHFGDGTRLSIL.